The T cell receptor beta chain under discussion was sequenced for a study of T cell changes during pregnancy in multiple sclerosis. Profiling relied on immunoSEQ multiplex PCR, and the TCRdb table lists in-frame clones only, not all of them. The sample records roughly 72,000 clones, about 90% being singletons. The source is a female donor in good health, enrolled as a control in a pregnancy study. Sequencing used peripheral blood, obtained in the first trimester of pregnancy.

CDR3 bases: TGCGCCAGCAGCTCAGCCAGGGGATCCTCCTACGAGCAGTACTTC. Translated, it gives CASSSARGSSYEQYF. The genes are TRBV5-1 and TRBJ2-7; possibly TRBD1 for D (6 bases). Germline-derived CDR1 and CDR2 are SGHRS and YFSETQ. The germline V and J ends were trimmed by 3 bases and 0 bases, with 13 bases remaining between them. CDR3 length: 15 amino acids.